Each of the 17 T cell receptor beta chains below was sequenced from the same sample in a study of spatial heterogeneity in lung cancer. This sample's time point: sample taken at primary tumor resection. TCRdb called the 5' RACE reads again in MiXCR, with one record for every CDR3 protein. The table shows around 15,000 distinct CDR3 sequences, with under 7.5% occurring only once. No antigen is known for these receptors. Overall study findings and caveats: Tracking of tumor mutation counts was seen in expanded intratumoral alpha and beta TCR counts.

Here the sequenced sample was lung tumor tissue, taken at surgery. These TCRs come from a female donor with early-stage non-small cell lung cancer.

Many counts were recorded for this clonotype. The genes are TRBV10-3 and TRBJ1-3; the match to TRBD1 covers 8 bases. The CDR3 is made up of 14 amino acids. V trimming: 6 bases; J trimming: 0 bases; junction bases outside the gene matches: 1. Germline CDR1 reads ENHRY; CDR2 reads SYGVKD. CDR3 protein: CAISTGGSGNTIYF. CDR3 nucleotide sequence: TGTGCCATCAGCACAGGGGGCTCTGGAAACACCATATATTTT.

This clonotype has at least ten counts. CDR3 DNA: TGTGCCAGCAGCTTTTCTGCTGAGATATCGGAGCAGTTCTTC. It encodes CASSFSAEISEQFF. This rearrangement joins TRBV5-5 to TRBJ2-1; no definite D call. Trimming cost V 2 bases and J 10 bases, with 16 bases left between them. This CDR3 has 14 amino acids. In germline, CDR1 is SGHKS, CDR2 YYEKEE (reference sequence).

By sample fraction, this clonotype is medium-sized. The CDR3 spells CASSVAGNNPLLEAFF. Here the CDR3 DNA reads TGTGCCAGCAGCGTAGCCGGGAATAACCCACTGCTGGAAGCTTTCTTT. The J gene is TRBJ1-1, the V gene TRBV9; D is ambiguous. Germline CDR1 and CDR2: SGDLS and YYNGEE. The V end lost 0 bases, the J end lost 8 bases, and 20 bases lay between the germline ends. CDR3 length: 16 residues.

The table lists this clonotype with many counts. The chain recombines TRBV6-6 with TRBJ2-7; D is perhaps TRBD1 or TRBD2 (5 bases each). The CDR3 totals 14 residues. Germline V gene sequence: CDR1 MNHNY, CDR2 SVGAGI (reference sequence). V dropped 5 bases and J dropped 5 bases, with 16 bases sitting between them. The CDR3 DNA sequence: TGTGCCAGCAGTACGGGACCAAGGTCAGACGAGCAGTACTTC. This gives the protein CASSTGPRSDEQYF.

This clonotype has at least ten counts. The chain combines TRBV4-3 with TRBJ1-1; 7 bases are shared with TRBD1. J gave up 4 bases and V 0 bases, and 5 bases lay outside the gene matches. This CDR3 is 15 amino acids long. Germline CDR1 reads LGHNA; CDR2 reads YSLEER. The CDR3 protein is CASSQDGTAGTEAFF. The CDR3 DNA sequence: TGCGCCAGCAGCCAAGATGGGACAGCAGGCACTGAAGCTTTCTTT.

This clonotype was observed many times. This rearrangement joins TRBV20-1 to TRBJ2-7, with D uncertain. The germline V and J ends were trimmed by 6 bases and 5 bases, with 23 bases remaining between them. The germline V gene encodes CDR1 DFQATT and CDR2 SNEGSKA (reference sequence). This CDR3 is built from 15 residues. CDR3 nucleotides: TGCAGTGCCACCGTCCCTTTGGGTCGTTCTCACGAGCAGTACTTC. It is translated as CSATVPLGRSHEQYF.

This clonotype occurred many times. This sequence joins TRBV12-3 or TRBV12-4 and TRBJ1-5, with 10 bases lining up with TRBD1. After removal of 5 bases from V and 3 bases from J, the junction contained 10 bases not matched to a gene. The CDR3 is made up of 17 amino acids. CDR3 DNA sequence: TGTGCCAGCAGTCCTGAGCGACAGGGGGCGGTCAATCAGCCCCAGCATTTT. Amino acid sequence: CASSPERQGAVNQPQHF.

About this clonotype: Since a much larger clone is just one base distant, this may be a read error. This chain links TRBV6-2 or TRBV6-3 with TRBJ2-7; 7 nucleotides line up with TRBD1. Germline CDR1 reads MNHEY; CDR2 reads SVGEGT. The CDR3 runs 14 residues. DNA of the CDR3: TGTGCCAGCAGTTACGGGACAGACCACTACGAGCAGCACTTC. This encodes CASSYGTDHYEQHF.

This clonotype appeared many times. The chain carries TRBV29-1 and TRBJ1-4; D not certain. V gave up 4 bases and J gave up 6 bases, with 6 bases separating them. The CDR3 is 11 residues long. The germline gives CDR1 SQVTM, CDR2 ANQGSEA. The CDR3 DNA follows: TGCAGCGTTGTCCGGGATGAAAAACTGTTTTTT. This sequence encodes CSVVRDEKLFF.

The chain is built from TRBV11-2 and TRBJ1-1; 9 nucleotides match TRBD1. The CDR3 covers 14 residues. Germline CDR1 and CDR2: SGHAT and FQNNGV. Unmatched junction bases numbered 2, after V lost 5 bases and J lost 1 base. CDR3 sequence: CASSPGQGNTEAFF. For the CDR3, the DNA is TGTGCCAGCAGCCCGGGACAGGGGAACACTGAAGCTTTCTTT.

This clonotype was found a few times. The junction departs from germline at one end; a sequencing error may be responsible. The chain joins TRBV6-2 or TRBV6-3 to TRBJ1-2, with D unresolved. Germline V gene lookup returns CDR1 MNHEY and CDR2 SVGEGT. The CDR3 extends over 11 amino acids. The CDR3 spells CASSYSQEVAF. CDR3 sequence (DNA): TGTGCCAGCAGTTACTCCCAGGAGGTAGCCTTC.

This clonotype was counted many times. This chain connects TRBV5-1 to TRBJ2-7; D gene unclear. V dropped 4 bases and J dropped 1 base, with 15 bases sitting between them. Germline V lookup: CDR1 SGHRS, CDR2 YFSETQ. The CDR3 consists of 15 residues. Here the CDR3 DNA reads TGCGCCAGCAGCCCTGTCTCCACTCGATCCTACGAGCAGTACTTC. This gives the protein CASSPVSTRSYEQYF.

This clonotype occurred a few times. Sequence at one end of the junction differs from germline and may be a read error. The V and J genes are TRBV7-7 and TRBJ2-1; 9 bases line up with TRBD1. This CDR3 spans 13 amino acids. Germline V gives CDR1 SSHAT, CDR2 FNYEAQ (reference sequence). The CDR3 DNA reads as TGTGCTAGCAGCCGGGACAGGGAAGATGAGCAGTTCTTC. This codes for CASSRDREDEQFF.

This clonotype was found many times. The rearrangement links TRBV4-2 to TRBJ2-3; possibly TRBD2 for D (6 bases). V was shortened by 1 base and J by 12 bases, with 14 bases between the two germline ends. The V gene's germline CDR1 is LGHNA and CDR2 YNFKEQ. This CDR3 contains 13 residues. The CDR3: CASSQGRTSSQYF. CDR3 coding DNA: TGTGCCAGCAGCCAAGGGAGAACTAGCAGCCAGTATTTT.

In this sample, this clonotype turned up many times. This chain joins TRBV2 and TRBJ1-5; D unclear. The CDR3 consists of 13 residues. The germline CDR1 and CDR2 sequences are SNHLY and FYNNEI. Trimming took 4 bases from V and 4 from J, leaving 8 bases between them. CDR3 nucleotides: TGTGCCAGCAGTGGATCACTGAATCAGCCCCAGCATTTT. Protein: CASSGSLNQPQHF.

This clonotype was found many times. The V gene is TRBV5-1, the J gene TRBJ1-1; TRBD1 is a possible D gene (5 bases). CDR1 is SGHRS, CDR2 YFSETQ, per germline. Between the trimmed V and J ends, which lost 0 bases and 10 bases, there was a span of 19 bases. The CDR3 covers 15 residues. The CDR3 region has the DNA TGCGCCAGCAGCTTGGACACGGTCGGTACGGGGGTAGCTTTCTTT. It yields the protein CASSLDTVGTGVAFF.

This clonotype has at least ten counts. The V and J genes are TRBV4-3 and TRBJ1-2; D remains ambiguous. V was shortened by 4 bases and J by 7 bases, with 13 bases between the two germline ends. CDR1 LGHNA and CDR2 YSLEER come from the germline V gene. The CDR3 is made up of 13 amino acids. CDR3 residues: CASSRALEGGYTF. CDR3 bases: TGCGCCAGCAGCCGTGCCTTGGAGGGTGGCTACACCTTC.